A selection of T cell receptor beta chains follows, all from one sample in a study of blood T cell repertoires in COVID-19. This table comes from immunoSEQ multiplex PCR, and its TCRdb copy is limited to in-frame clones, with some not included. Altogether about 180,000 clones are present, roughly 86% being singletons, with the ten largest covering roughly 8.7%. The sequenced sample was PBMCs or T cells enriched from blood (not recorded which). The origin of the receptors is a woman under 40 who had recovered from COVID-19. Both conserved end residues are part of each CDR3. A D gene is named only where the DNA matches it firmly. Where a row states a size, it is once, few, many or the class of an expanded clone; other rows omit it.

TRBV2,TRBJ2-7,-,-,TGTGCCAGCAGTGTAGGGGGCGAGCAGTACTTC,CASSVGGEQYF
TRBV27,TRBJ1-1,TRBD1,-,TGTGCCAACGGACAGGGGGTTGGAAACACTGAAGCTTTCTTT,CANGQGVGNTEAFF
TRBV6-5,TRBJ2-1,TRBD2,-,TGTGCCAGCAGTCTCCGCGCGGGAGGGCCACGTGAGCAGTTCTTC,CASSLRAGGPREQFF
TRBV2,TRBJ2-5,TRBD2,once,TGTGCCAGCAGTAAACTAGCGGGAGGGGGGGAGACCCAGTACTTC,CASSKLAGGGETQYF
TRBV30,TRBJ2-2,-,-,TGTGCCTGGAGTGTAGTCAGGGCGAACGCCGGGGAGCTGTTTTTT,CAWSVVRANAGELFF
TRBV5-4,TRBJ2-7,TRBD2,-,TGTGCCAGCAGCACACCCGGGACTAGCGGAAGTTTC,CASSTPGTSGSF
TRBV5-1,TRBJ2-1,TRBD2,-,TGCGCCAGCAGCTGGGGGACTAGCGGGACAGGCAATGAGCAGTTCTTC,CASSWGTSGTGNEQFF
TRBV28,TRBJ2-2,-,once,TGTGCCAGCAGCGGTGAGCGAACCGGGGAGCTGTTTTTT,CASSGERTGELFF
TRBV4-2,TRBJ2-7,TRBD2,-,TGTGCCAGCAGCCCATTACACGTCACTAGCGGTGCCTACGAGCAGTACTTC,CASSPLHVTSGAYEQYF
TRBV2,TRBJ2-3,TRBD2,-,TGTGCCAGCAGTGAATGGACTAGCGGGATAGATACGCAGTATTTT,CASSEWTSGIDTQYF
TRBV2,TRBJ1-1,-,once,TGTGCCAGCTTGGGGAACCGGGACGGGGGGAAAGCTTTCTTT,CASLGNRDGGKAFF
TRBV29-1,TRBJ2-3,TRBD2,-,TGCAGCGTTGAAGACAGCGGGGGCACAGATACGCAGTATTTT,CSVEDSGGTDTQYF
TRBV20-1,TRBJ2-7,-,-,TGCAGTGCTAGCTTAGAGGGCGAGCAGTACTTC,CSASLEGEQYF
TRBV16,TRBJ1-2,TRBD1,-,TGTGCCAGCAGCCAATACACCGAAATACAGGGGAGGAGTGGCTACACCTTC,CASSQYTEIQGRSGYTF
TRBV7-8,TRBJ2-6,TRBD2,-,TGTGCCAGCAGCTTAGGGGGAGGGGACCTTAACTGGGCCAACGTCCTGACTTTC,CASSLGGGDLNWANVLTF
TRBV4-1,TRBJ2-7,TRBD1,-,TGCGCCAGCAGCCCCGGACAGGGTCTTACCTACGAGCAGTACTTC,CASSPGQGLTYEQYF
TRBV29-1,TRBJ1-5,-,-,TGCAGCGTTGAGGGCAGGGAAGGACAGCCCCAGCATTTT,CSVEGREGQPQHF
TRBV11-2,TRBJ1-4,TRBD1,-,TGTGCCAGCAGCTTAGGGGACAGAGCAACTAATGAAAAACTGTTTTTT,CASSLGDRATNEKLFF
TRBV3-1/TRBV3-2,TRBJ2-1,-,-,TGTGCCAGCAGCCGGCTTGACGCTAGCGCCAGCTCCTACAATGAGCAGTTCTTC,CASSRLDASASSYNEQFF
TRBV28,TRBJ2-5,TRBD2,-,TGTGCCAGCAGTTCCGCGACTAGCGGGAGCAAAGAGACCCAGTACTTC,CASSSATSGSKETQYF
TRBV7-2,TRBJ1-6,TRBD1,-,TGTGCCAGCAGCTTAGTGGGACAGGGGTTTAACTCCTATAATTCACCCCTCCACTTT,CASSLVGQGFNSYNSPLHF
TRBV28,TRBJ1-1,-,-,TGTGCCAGCAGTTTACAGGGGCGTAAAAACACTGAAGCTTTCTTT,CASSLQGRKNTEAFF
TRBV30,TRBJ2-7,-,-,TGTGCCTGGAATGCGGGGGCGGGAGATCGAGAGCAGTACTTC,CAWNAGAGDREQYF
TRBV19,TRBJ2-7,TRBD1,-,TGTGCCAGTAGTAAACTGGGACAGTTCTACGAGCAGTACTTC,CASSKLGQFYEQYF